The 27 T cell receptor beta chains listed next were all sequenced from one sample in a study of a mutant IDH1 vaccine in newly diagnosed glioma. These receptors' antigens are unknown. Time point: week 35, safety follow-up. Topical imiquimod accompanied each vaccine dose, which consisted of 300 ug of mutant IDH1 20-mer peptide. Clones were sequenced by immunoSEQ multiplex PCR, and TCRdb holds only the in-frame ones, with some missing. The top ten hold around 4.6% of the sample, which has around 57,000 clones, less than 90% seen once. The sample in question was PBMCs, obtained from a glioma patient whose treatment included an IDH1 peptide vaccine. Every receptor here comes from a man between 25 and 39 years old with glioma.

The chain has TRBV6-1 and TRBJ2-3; the D gene is possibly TRBD2 (7 bases). Germline-derived CDR1 and CDR2 are MNHNS and SASEGT. The CDR3 contains 15 residues. With 8 bases removed from V and 0 bases from J, the gap between germline ends came to 15 bases. The CDR3 loop is CASGGGEGSTDTQYF. The CDR3 bases are TGTGCCAGCGGAGGGGGGGAGGGAAGCACAGATACGCAGTATTTT.

The V and J genes are TRBV5-1 and TRBJ2-3; D is ambiguous. CDR1 SGHRS and CDR2 YFSETQ come from the germline V gene. The CDR3 has 12 amino acids. Trimming removed 1 base from V and 0 bases from J, with 0 bases in between. The CDR3 reads CASSLSTDTQYF. CDR3 bases: TGCGCCAGCAGCTTGAGCACAGATACGCAGTATTTT.

This clone showed up just once. V usage is TRBV7-2 and J usage is TRBJ1-5; TRBD1 matches at 7 bases. The CDR3 length is 15 residues. Germline loops: CDR1 SGHTA, CDR2 FQGNSA. V was clipped by 2 bases and J by 3 bases; unmatched bases: 4. In DNA form, the CDR3 reads TGTGCCAGCAGCTTAAAGGGGGCGGTCAATCAGCCCCAGCATTTT. This codes for CASSLKGAVNQPQHF.

Here the CDR3 DNA reads TGTGCCAGCAGCACCCCCCGCTGGACTGGGAACGAGCAGTACTTC. It encodes CASSTPRWTGNEQYF. J is TRBJ2-7 and V is TRBV7-8; tentative D call: TRBD2 (5 bases). Germline loops: CDR1 SGHVS, CDR2 FQNEAQ. The CDR3 has 15 amino acids. Between the trimmed V and J ends, which lost 5 bases and 5 bases, there was a span of 19 bases.

This clone was counted a few times. This chain joins TRBV20-1 and TRBJ1-1, with a tentative D call TRBD1 (5 bases). The V end was cut by 6 bases, the J end by 10 bases, with 15 bases between. The CDR3 consists of 11 residues. Germline CDR1 DFQATT, CDR2 SNEGSKA (reference sequence). The CDR3 protein is CSANGGSRAFF. The CDR3 nucleotides read TGCAGTGCCAACGGGGGTTCCCGAGCTTTCTTT.

Remarks on this clone: Sequence at one end of the junction differs from germline and may be a read error. The chain couples TRBV10-2 to TRBJ1-1; no definite D call. This CDR3 has 14 residues. Per the germline V gene, CDR1 is WSHSY and CDR2 is SAAADI. The DNA for the CDR3 is TGCGCCGGCAGTGAGTCGGGGAGGAACACTGAAGCTTTCTTT. This sequence encodes CAGSESGRNTEAFF.

The chain recombines TRBV2 with TRBJ2-7, with D possibly being TRBD1 (5 bases). There are 14 residues in the CDR3. V was trimmed by 2 bases and J by 5 bases, leaving 13 bases between them. Per germline, CDR1 SNHLY and CDR2 FYNNEI. CDR3 amino acids: CASSEKGIRNEQYF. CDR3 sequence (DNA): TGTGCCAGCAGTGAAAAGGGGATCAGGAACGAGCAGTACTTC.

The chain has TRBV5-1 and TRBJ2-7, with 9 bases lining up with TRBD2. CDR1 SGHRS and CDR2 YFSETQ come from the germline V gene. The CDR3 runs 16 residues. J lost 1 base, V lost 0 bases, and 5 bases had no gene match. The CDR3 sequence: CASSLDLAGTSYEQYF. The CDR3 nucleotides read TGCGCCAGCAGCTTGGACCTAGCGGGGACGTCCTACGAGCAGTACTTC.

Points on this clone: This sample includes further DNA sequences coding for the same CDR3. This chain joins TRBV2 and TRBJ2-1, with D maybe TRBD2 (5 bases). This CDR3 region has 13 residues. V was trimmed by 4 bases and J by 4 bases, leaving 8 bases between them. Germline CDR1 and CDR2: SNHLY and FYNNEI. The CDR3 coding sequence is TGTGCCAGCAGTGGAGAGGGTTACAATGAGCAGTTCTTC. Protein product: CASSGEGYNEQFF.

This chain uses TRBV13 with TRBJ2-5; no clear D. CDR3 length: 14 amino acids. Deletions cut 3 bases from V and 5 bases from J, with 13 bases between. CDR1 and CDR2 from the germline V gene are PRHDT and FYEKMQ (reference sequence). CDR3 residues: CASSFASGRETQYF. The DNA of the CDR3 is TGTGCCAGCAGCTTCGCCTCGGGTCGGGAGACCCAGTACTTC.

This clone was counted only a few times. V and J are TRBV7-2 and TRBJ1-5, with TRBD1 matching 9 bases. J lost 2 bases, V lost 7 bases, and 9 bases had no gene match. The germline CDR1 and CDR2 sequences are SGHTA and FQGNSA. CDR3 length: 16 amino acids. DNA of the CDR3: TGTGCCAGCAAGCCGGGACAGGGAATAGGCAATCAGCCCCAGCATTTT. As protein: CASKPGQGIGNQPQHF.

This chain links TRBV18 with TRBJ2-3, with D tentatively TRBD1 (6 bases). Germline values: CDR1 KGHSH, CDR2 LQKENI. V lost 2 bases and J 7 bases, leaving 13 bases between the germline ends. The CDR3 consists of 14 residues. The CDR3 DNA follows: TGTGCCAGCTCACCAAGGACAGTATCTAATACGCAGTATTTT. It translates to CASSPRTVSNTQYF. The full variable domain, completed using reference TRBV18 and TRBJ2-3, is NAGVMQNPRHLVRRRGQEARLRCSPMKGHSHVYWYRQLPEEGLKFMVYLQKENIIDESGMPKERFSAEFPKEGPSILRIQQVVRGDSAAYFCASSPRTVSNTQYFGPGTRLTVL.

This sequence joins TRBV2 and TRBJ2-3; tentative D call: TRBD2 (6 bases). Trimming stripped 4 bases from V and 0 bases from J, with 11 bases between. The CDR3 covers 15 residues. Germline V gives CDR1 SNHLY, CDR2 FYNNEI. This CDR3 reads CASSGNGGSTDTQYF. DNA for the CDR3: TGTGCCAGCAGTGGGAATGGGGGGAGCACAGATACGCAGTATTTT.

The chain combines TRBV19 with TRBJ2-3; the D is unclear. Trimming cost V 3 bases and J 2 bases, with 6 bases left between them. The CDR3 is made up of 13 amino acids. Germline V gene lookup returns CDR1 LNHDA and CDR2 SQIVND (reference sequence). The CDR3 region is CASSISLTDTQYF. The CDR3, as DNA: TGTGCCAGTAGTATCTCCCTCACAGATACGCAGTATTTT. The variable domain in full, completed from reference TRBV19 and TRBJ2-3, reads DGGITQSPKYLFRKEGQNVTLSCEQNLNHDAMYWYRQDPGQGLRLIYYSQIVNDFQKGDIAEGYSVSREKKESFPLTVTSAQKNPTAFYLCASSISLTDTQYFGPGTRLTVL.

The sample holds a few counts of this clone. This chain uses TRBV6-6 with TRBJ1-5, with D tentatively TRBD1 (6 bases). CDR1 and CDR2 from the germline V gene are MNHNY and SVGAGI (reference sequence). Trimming took off 7 bases at V and 0 bases at J, with 16 bases between the two ends. The CDR3 covers 16 residues. CDR3 nucleotide sequence: TGTGCCAGCACCTTACCTGGGGGGCTTAGCAATCAGCCCCAGCATTTT. As protein: CASTLPGGLSNQPQHF.

This chain connects TRBV4-1 to TRBJ2-5; D unclear. V lost 1 base, J lost 4 bases, and 4 bases lay in between. This CDR3 is 12 amino acids long. CDR1 and CDR2 from the germline V gene are MGHRA and YSYEKL. In nucleotides, the CDR3 is TGCGCCAGCAGCCAAGCTGCAGAGACCCAGTACTTC. It codes for CASSQAAETQYF.

The chain joins TRBV7-7 to TRBJ2-7; TRBD1 matches 7 bases. This CDR3 region has 16 residues. With 1 base clipped from V and 2 bases from J, the junction kept 8 bases outside the gene matches. In germline, CDR1 is SSHAT, CDR2 FNYEAQ (reference sequence). The CDR3 spells CASSLGTGDVPYEQYF. Here the CDR3 DNA reads TGTGCCAGCAGCTTAGGGACAGGTGATGTACCCTACGAGCAGTACTTC.

The chain joins TRBV6-5 to TRBJ2-1; 8 nucleotides match TRBD2. Germline CDR1 is MNHEY and CDR2 is SVGAGI. The CDR3 is made up of 16 amino acids. V lost 4 bases and J lost 7; bases outside the gene matches: 12. CDR3 nucleotides: TGTGCCAGCAGTTCCCACGGGGCGGGGGGCAGGAATGAGCAGTTCTTC. Amino acids: CASSSHGAGGRNEQFF.

This chain joins TRBV29-1 and TRBJ1-1; no clear D gene. The CDR3 is 13 residues long. Germline CDR1 is SQVTM and CDR2 is ANQGSEA. The V end lost 6 bases, the J end lost 1 base, and 12 bases lay between the germline ends. The CDR3 region has the DNA TGCAGCGTCGACCTCGTCAGGAACACTGAAGCTTTCTTT. Protein: CSVDLVRNTEAFF.

The rearrangement uses TRBV27 and TRBJ2-3, with 8 bases aligning to TRBD2. Germline CDR1 is MNHEY and CDR2 is SMNVEV (reference sequence). V was clipped by 1 base and J by 0 bases; unmatched bases: 12. The CDR3 spans 19 residues. CDR3 residues: CASSLLAAGALTSTDTQYF. DNA of the CDR3: TGTGCCAGCAGTTTATTGGCAGCGGGGGCCCTAACTAGCACAGATACGCAGTATTTT.

The rearrangement joins TRBV5-4 to TRBJ1-2, with D perhaps matching TRBD1 (5 bases). Germline loops: CDR1 SGHNT, CDR2 YYREEE (reference sequence). CDR3 length equals 15 residues. V lost 4 bases and J lost 7, with 20 bases in between. The CDR3 reads CASSVGRGAIRGYTF. In nucleotides, the CDR3 is TGTGCCAGCAGCGTGGGTAGAGGGGCTATTCGTGGCTACACCTTC.

The gene calls are TRBV4-1 and TRBJ2-5; 15 bases are shared with TRBD2. Germline trimming cut 3 bases from V and 0 bases from J; bases unmatched to any gene: 11. Germline-derived CDR1 and CDR2 are MGHRA and YSYEKL. The CDR3 covers 20 residues. The DNA of the CDR3 is TGCGCCAGCAGCCAGTTTCCGACCGGGACTAGCGGGGGGAACCAAGAGACCCAGTACTTC. Amino acids: CASSQFPTGTSGGNQETQYF.

V is TRBV15 and J is TRBJ2-7; weak D call: TRBD2 (6 bases). The V end was cut by 0 bases, the J end by 3 bases, with 18 bases between. CDR1 is LNHNV, CDR2 YYDKDF, per germline (reference sequence). This CDR3 spans 17 amino acids. CDR3 in amino acids: CATSRDQWGVSNYEQYF. The CDR3 DNA reads as TGTGCCACCAGCAGAGATCAGTGGGGGGTCTCAAACTACGAGCAGTACTTC.

The chain recombines TRBV9 with TRBJ1-4; 8 bases align to TRBD1. J was trimmed by 0 bases and V by 3 bases; bases with no gene match: 10. Looked up from germline, CDR1 is SGDLS and CDR2 is YYNGEE. The CDR3 has 18 residues. The CDR3 reads CASSGGQGGLATNEKLFF. For the CDR3, the DNA is TGTGCCAGCAGCGGAGGACAGGGAGGTTTAGCAACTAATGAAAAACTGTTTTTT.

The chain joins TRBV7-9 to TRBJ1-6; D gene uncertain. Germline assignment: CDR1 SEHNR and CDR2 FQNEAQ (reference sequence). There are 14 residues in the CDR3. Trimming took 1 base from V and 8 from J, leaving 9 bases between them. CDR3: CASSLGGIYSPLHF. The CDR3 DNA follows: TGTGCCAGCAGCTTAGGGGGAATTTATTCACCCCTCCACTTT.

This clone has only one observation. The rearrangement links TRBV11-2 to TRBJ1-1, with unresolved D. V shed 1 base and J shed 3 bases, with 6 bases lying between them. The CDR3 has 13 residues. CDR1 is SGHAT, CDR2 FQNNGV, per germline. CDR3 sequence: CASSLGQDTEAFF. As DNA, the CDR3 is TGTGCCAGCAGCTTAGGGCAAGACACTGAAGCTTTCTTT.

V gene TRBV19 combines with J gene TRBJ1-1; D is possibly TRBD1 (5 bases). The length of the CDR3 is 12 residues. Deletions cut 6 bases from V and 4 bases from J, with 9 bases between. Germline assignment: CDR1 LNHDA and CDR2 SQIVND (reference sequence). This chain's CDR3 is CASRRGGTEAFF. The CDR3 DNA reads TGTGCCAGTAGGCGGGGCGGCACTGAAGCTTTCTTT. The whole variable domain, remainder taken from reference TRBV19 and TRBJ1-1, is DGGITQSPKYLFRKEGQNVTLSCEQNLNHDAMYWYRQDPGQGLRLIYYSQIVNDFQKGDIAEGYSVSREKKESFPLTVTSAQKNPTAFYLCASRRGGTEAFFGQGTRLTVV.